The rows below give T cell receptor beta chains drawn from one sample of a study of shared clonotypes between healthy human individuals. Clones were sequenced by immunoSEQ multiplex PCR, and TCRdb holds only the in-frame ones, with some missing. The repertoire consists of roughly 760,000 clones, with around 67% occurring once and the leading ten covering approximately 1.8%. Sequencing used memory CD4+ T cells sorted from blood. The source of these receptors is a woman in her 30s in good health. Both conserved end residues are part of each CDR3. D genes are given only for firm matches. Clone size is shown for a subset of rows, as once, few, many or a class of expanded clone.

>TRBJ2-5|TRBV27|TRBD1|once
TGTGCCAGCAGTAAGGACAGGGCGTTTCGGACCCAGTACTTC
CASSKDRAFRTQYF
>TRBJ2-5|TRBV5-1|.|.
TGCGCCAGCTGTAGGGGGCCGGGGGAGGGCCCCGAGACCCAGTACTTC
CASCRGPGEGPETQYF
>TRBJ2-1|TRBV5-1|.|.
TGCGCCAGCACGTACGGGACCCCGGGCTACAATGAGCAGTTCTTC
CASTYGTPGYNEQFF
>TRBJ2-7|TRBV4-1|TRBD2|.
TGCGCCAGCAGCCAAGGACTGACTAGCGGGAGGGCGTACGAGCAGTACTTC
CASSQGLTSGRAYEQYF
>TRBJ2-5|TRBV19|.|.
TGTGCCAGTAGTCCCCGAGGGAGAGGCCAAGAGACCCAGTACTTC
CASSPRGRGQETQYF
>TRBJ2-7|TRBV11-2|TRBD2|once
TGTGCCAGCAGCTTATCCGGGACTACGTACTACGAGCAGTACTTC
CASSLSGTTYYEQYF
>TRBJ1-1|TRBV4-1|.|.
TGCGCCAGCAGCCAAGATCGCACTGAAGCTTTCTTT
CASSQDRTEAFF
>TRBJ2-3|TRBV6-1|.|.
TGTGCCAGCAGGGGACTCCCGGGGACAGATACGCAGTATTTT
CASRGLPGTDTQYF
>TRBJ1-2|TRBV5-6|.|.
TGTGCCAGCAGCCTCCGCTATGGCTACACCTTC
CASSLRYGYTF
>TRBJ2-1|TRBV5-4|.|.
TGTGCCAGCAGCTTTCTGGGACTTTCGAATGAGCAGTTCTTC
CASSFLGLSNEQFF
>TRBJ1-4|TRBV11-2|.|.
TGTGCCAGCAGCCACCGGGACCTCCCATTGCTGGGTGAAAAACTGTTTTTT
CASSHRDLPLLGEKLFF
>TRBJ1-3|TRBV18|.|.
TGTGCCAGCACCTCCCAGGTCGCGTCTGGAAACACCATATATTTT
CASTSQVASGNTIYF
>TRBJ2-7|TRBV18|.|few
TGTGCCAGCTCACCCGGGTACTACGAGCAGTACTTC
CASSPGYYEQYF
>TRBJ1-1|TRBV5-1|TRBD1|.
TGCGCCAGCAGCTTTACCGGGACAGAGGGGACTGAAGCTTTCTTT
CASSFTGTEGTEAFF
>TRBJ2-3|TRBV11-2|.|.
TGTGCCAGCAGCTTAAGGTTGCAGGGCACAGATACGCAGTATTTT
CASSLRLQGTDTQYF
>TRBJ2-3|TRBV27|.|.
TGTGCCAGCACTCCAATGGGGCCCCCCAGCATGGATACGCAGTATTTT
CASTPMGPPSMDTQYF
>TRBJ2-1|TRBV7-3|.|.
TGTGCCAGCAGCTTAAATAACGTTGGGAATGAGCAGTTCTTC
CASSLNNVGNEQFF
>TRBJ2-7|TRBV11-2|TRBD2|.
TGTGCCAGCAGTAGTAGCGGGAGAAGCTCCTACGAGCAGTACTTC
CASSSSGRSSYEQYF
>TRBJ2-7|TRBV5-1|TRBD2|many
TGCGCCAGCAGCCGTAGGGGACTAGAAGACGAGCAGTACTTC
CASSRRGLEDEQYF
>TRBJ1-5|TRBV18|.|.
TGTGCCAGCTCACCTACAGGGTCCGGTCAGCCCCAGCATTTT
CASSPTGSGQPQHF
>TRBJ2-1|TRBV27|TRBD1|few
TGTGCCAGCAGGGGGCCGGGACAGGGGGCAAGTGAGCAGTTCTTC
CASRGPGQGASEQFF
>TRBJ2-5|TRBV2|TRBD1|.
TGTGCCAGCAGTGGGGACAGCCGGCAAGAGACCCAGTACTTC
CASSGDSRQETQYF
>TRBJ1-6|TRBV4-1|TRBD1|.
TGCGCCAGCAGCCGCTTAGGACAGGGCGATTCACCCCTCCACTTT
CASSRLGQGDSPLHF
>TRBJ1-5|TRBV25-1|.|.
TGTGCCAGCAGTGTTAGATCTTCCGGCCAGCCCCAGCATTTT
CASSVRSSGQPQHF
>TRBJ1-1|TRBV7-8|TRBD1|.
TGTGCCAGCCGGGACAGGGGGCTTTCTGAAGCTTTCTTT
CASRDRGLSEAFF
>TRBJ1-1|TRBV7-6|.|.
TGTGCCAGCAGCGATTTCAGTACTGAAGCTTTCTTT
CASSDFSTEAFF
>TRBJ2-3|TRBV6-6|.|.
TGTGCCAGCAGACCGGGATCTACAAGCACAGATACGCAGTATTTT
CASRPGSTSTDTQYF
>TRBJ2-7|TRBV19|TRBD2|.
TGTGCCAGTAGCAGGACTAGCGGGTCGTACGAGCAGTACTTC
CASSRTSGSYEQYF
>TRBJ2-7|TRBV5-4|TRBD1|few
TGTGCCAGCCGACGGGACAGCTCCTACGAGCAGTACTTC
CASRRDSSYEQYF
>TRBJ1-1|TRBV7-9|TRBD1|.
TGTGCCAGCAGCTTAGGACAGGGAAGAGCTTTCTTT
CASSLGQGRAFF
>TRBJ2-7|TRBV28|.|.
TGTGCCAGTCAGGGTTTTGTCGAGCAGTACTTC
CASQGFVEQYF
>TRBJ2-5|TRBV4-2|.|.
TGTGCCAGCAGCCTACAGGGCCAAGAGACCCAGTACTTC
CASSLQGQETQYF
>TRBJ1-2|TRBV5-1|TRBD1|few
TGCGCCAGCAGCCTAGGACAGGGGCCGACTACTTATGGCTACACCTTC
CASSLGQGPTTYGYTF
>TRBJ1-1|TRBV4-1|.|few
TGCGCCAGCAGCCAGGACGCCGACAGGACTGAAGCTTTCTTT
CASSQDADRTEAFF
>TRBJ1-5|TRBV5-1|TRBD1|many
TGCGCCAGCAGCTTAGGGACAGGGGATCCTCAGCCCCAGCATTTT
CASSLGTGDPQPQHF
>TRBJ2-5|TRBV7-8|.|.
TGTGCCAGCAGCCCATTCCCTTTCCAGACCCAGTACTTC
CASSPFPFQTQYF
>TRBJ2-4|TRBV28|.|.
TGTGCCAGCAGTCCATCGGGACCGGGGGTTAACATTCAGTACTTC
CASSPSGPGVNIQYF
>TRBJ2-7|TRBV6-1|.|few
TGTGCCAGCAGTGAAGGCTACGAGCAGTACTTC
CASSEGYEQYF
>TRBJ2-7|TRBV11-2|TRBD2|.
TGTGCCAGCAGCTTAGAAGGGACAGCCCATTTCCTAGCGGGGTACGAGCAGTACTTC
CASSLEGTAHFLAGYEQYF
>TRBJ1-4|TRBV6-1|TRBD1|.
TGTGCCAGCAGTGCCAGGGACAGCAATGAAAAACTGTTTTTT
CASSARDSNEKLFF
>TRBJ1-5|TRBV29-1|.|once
TGCAGCGTTCTGTTACAGCTTAATCAGCCCCAGCATTTT
CSVLLQLNQPQHF
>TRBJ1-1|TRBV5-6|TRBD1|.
TGTGCCAGCAGCTTGTTTAGGCAGGGGGCTGAAGCTTTCTTT
CASSLFRQGAEAFF
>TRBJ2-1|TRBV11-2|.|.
TGTGCCAGCAGCTCGGGGACGGAGACTTACAATGAGCAGTTCTTC
CASSSGTETYNEQFF
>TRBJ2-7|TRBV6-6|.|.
TGTGCCAGCAGTTACGGGGGCGAAGGGTCCTACGAGCAGTACTTC
CASSYGGEGSYEQYF
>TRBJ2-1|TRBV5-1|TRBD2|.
TGCGCCAGCAGCGCCGCTAGCGGGGCCTACAATGAGCAGTTCTTC
CASSAASGAYNEQFF
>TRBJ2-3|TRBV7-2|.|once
TGTGCCAGCAGCGTGACAGCCCCGAAAGATACGCAGTATTTT
CASSVTAPKDTQYF
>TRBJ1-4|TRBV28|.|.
TGTGCCAGCAGCAAGGGGCGGGAGGTAGAAAAACTGTTTTTT
CASSKGREVEKLFF